This T cell receptor beta chain was documented in a study of T cell repertoires in cytomegalovirus infection. Looking at the study overall: Matching HLA type and CMV infection were both indicated by public TCR beta signatures.

The table lists this clonotype with a count of one. Antigen unknown. The study, taken as a whole, reports: Dominant in the ex vivo response were TCR beta clonotypes restricted by HLA-C and specific for CMV. Identification of carriers of CMV plus the relevant HLA was achieved through cumulative public TCR beta family frequency.

Germline-derived CDR1 and CDR2 are MDHEN and SYDVKM. CDR3 length: 11 residues. Deletions cut 7 bases from V and 6 bases from J, with 6 bases between. TCRdb fed the reads into MiXCR, producing one record per CDR3 protein. The sample has some 450,000 distinct CDR3 sequences, 30% to 40% seen once. The V call is TRBV28, the J call TRBJ2-2; D is ambiguous. The sequenced material came from PBMCs. The receptor comes from a human donor in good health (CMV status not recorded). Some clones in this sample may be carry-over from other donors' samples. CDR3 DNA sequence: TGTGCCAGCACCCGATCCGGGGAGCTGTTTTTT. It codes for CASTRSGELFF.